Presented here are 18 T cell receptor beta chains from one specimen sequenced in a study of CD8+ T cells in alopecia areata. Reverse transcription of extracted RNA yielded cDNA, which provided the sequencing template. Libraries were prepared by immunoSEQ multiplex PCR; TCRdb keeps only in-frame clonotypes and omits some of them. Of 50,000 to 65,000 clones in the sample, roughly 50% are singletons; the top ten hold 20%. Indicated treatment: oral pan-JAK inhibitor, 5-10 mg twice daily. This specimen was CD8+ T cells sorted from blood, taken at approximately week 37, from a patient treated with tofacitinib. The receptors were gathered from a human donor with alopecia areata.

The V and J genes are TRBV30 and TRBJ1-4; no firm D call. V lost 0 bases and J lost 7, with 9 bases in between. Germline CDR1 reads GTSNPN; CDR2 reads SVGIG (reference sequence). The CDR3 contains 13 residues. CDR3 sequence (DNA): TGTGCCTGGAGTGTACGGTGGGGTGAAAAACTGTTTTTT. This codes for CAWSVRWGEKLFF.

This clone was observed many times. The chain uses TRBV4-1 and TRBJ2-7, with D possibly TRBD2 on 6 matching bases. V was pared by 2 bases and J by 0 bases, with 11 bases between. CDR3 length: 15 amino acids. The V gene's germline CDR1 is MGHRA and CDR2 YSYEKL. The CDR3 spells CASSQSSGVSYEQYF. The CDR3, as DNA: TGCGCCAGCAGCCAATCCTCGGGAGTCTCCTACGAGCAGTACTTC.

The sample holds a few counts of this clone. The gene calls are TRBV29-1 and TRBJ1-4; 10 bases map to TRBD1. This CDR3 spans 15 amino acids. V gave up 5 bases and J gave up 8 bases; unmatched junction bases: 11. CDR1 is SQVTM and CDR2 is ANQGSEA in the germline V gene. The CDR3 DNA follows: TGCAGCGTTCAAGGGGGGACAGGGGAGGGAGAAAAACTGTTTTTT. Protein: CSVQGGTGEGEKLFF.

The chain employs TRBV27 and TRBJ1-1, with no clear D. Trimming removed 5 bases from V and 1 base from J, with 8 bases in between. CDR3 length equals 13 residues. Germline assignment: CDR1 MNHEY and CDR2 SMNVEV (reference sequence). The CDR3 sequence is CASSVAGNTEAFF. CDR3 coding DNA: TGTGCCAGCAGTGTGGCAGGGAACACTGAAGCTTTCTTT.

This clone was observed a few times. The rearrangement links TRBV13 to TRBJ1-1; D uncertain. The CDR3 contains 15 residues. The V gene lost 0 bases and the J gene lost 3 bases, with 11 bases spanning the gap. Germline values: CDR1 PRHDT, CDR2 FYEKMQ (reference sequence). CDR3 DNA: TGTGCCAGCAGCTTAGGGTGGGCTGGGGACACTGAAGCTTTCTTT. Protein: CASSLGWAGDTEAFF.

In its sample, this clone was seen many times. The gene calls are TRBV6-4 and TRBJ2-1; possible D gene TRBD2, 6 bases. The V gene lost 4 bases and the J gene lost 8 bases, with 15 bases spanning the gap. Germline-derived CDR1 and CDR2 are MRHNA and SNTAGT. The CDR3 contains 14 residues. In nucleotides, the CDR3 is TGTGCCAGCAGTGGTACGGGAGATCTGGATGAGCAGTTCTTC. Translated: CASSGTGDLDEQFF.

The chain combines TRBV30 with TRBJ1-1, with D unclear. The V gene lost 0 bases and the J gene lost 0 bases, with 14 bases spanning the gap. This CDR3 has 16 residues. Germline loops: CDR1 GTSNPN, CDR2 SVGIG (reference sequence). The CDR3 spells CAWSVHIGSMNTEAFF. The CDR3 DNA is TGTGCCTGGAGTGTACACATCGGCAGCATGAACACTGAAGCTTTCTTT.

The chain recombines TRBV13 with TRBJ2-5, with D maybe TRBD2 (5 bases). The CDR3 loop spans 12 amino acids. CDR1 and CDR2 from the germline V gene are PRHDT and FYEKMQ (reference sequence). V lost 3 bases, J lost 5 bases, and 7 bases lay in between. CDR3 region: CASSLERETQYF. The CDR3 DNA sequence: TGTGCCAGCAGCTTGGAGCGGGAGACCCAGTACTTC.

The chain couples TRBV18 to TRBJ2-3; 8 nucleotides line up with TRBD2. V shed 0 bases and J 1 base; nucleotides not matched to a gene: 3. This CDR3 spans 16 amino acids. Germline-derived CDR1 and CDR2 are KGHSH and LQKENI. The CDR3 sequence: CASSPPETSGTDTQYF. The CDR3 nucleotides read TGTGCCAGCTCACCACCAGAGACTAGCGGCACAGATACGCAGTATTTT. Filled out from reference TRBV18 and TRBJ2-3, the complete variable domain reads NAGVMQNPRHLVRRRGQEARLRCSPMKGHSHVYWYRQLPEEGLKFMVYLQKENIIDESGMPKERFSAEFPKEGPSILRIQQVVRGDSAAYFCASSPPETSGTDTQYFGPGTRLTVL.

The rearrangement uses TRBV29-1 and TRBJ2-1, with D perhaps TRBD1 or TRBD2 (5 bases each). Trimming stripped 7 bases from V and 9 bases from J, with 19 bases between. Germline V gene lookup returns CDR1 SQVTM and CDR2 ANQGSEA. The CDR3 contains 13 residues. CDR3 DNA sequence: TGCAGCGCAACCTCCCAGGGAGTTGGTGAGCAGTTCTTC. Amino acids: CSATSQGVGEQFF.

V usage is TRBV27 and J usage is TRBJ2-3; TRBD2 agrees at 10 bases. The germline gives CDR1 MNHEY, CDR2 SMNVEV (reference sequence). The V segment lost 4 bases and the J segment 4 bases; nucleotides outside the gene matches: 8. The CDR3 covers 16 residues. CDR3 in DNA: TGTGCCAGCAGTTATGGACTAGCGGAGAGAGCAGATACGCAGTATTTT. It yields the protein CASSYGLAERADTQYF.

The V and J genes are TRBV14 and TRBJ2-4; either TRBD1 or TRBD2 may supply D (6 bases each). CDR1 is SGHDN, CDR2 FVKESK, per germline. Trimming pared 2 bases from V and 2 bases from J, leaving 13 bases between. This CDR3 is 16 amino acids long. The CDR3: CASSQTGRWTKNIQYF. The CDR3 DNA reads as TGTGCCAGCAGCCAAACAGGGAGGTGGACCAAAAACATTCAGTACTTC.

The chain combines TRBV5-6 with TRBJ2-7; either TRBD1 or TRBD2 may fit D (5 bases each). The CDR3 has 16 residues. Germline V gene data show CDR1 as SGHDT and CDR2 as YYEEEE. Trimming took 4 bases from V and 0 from J, leaving 17 bases between them. CDR3 region: CASSPKWGPFSYEQYF. As DNA, the CDR3 is TGTGCCAGCAGCCCTAAGTGGGGACCCTTCTCCTACGAGCAGTACTTC.

This clone was seen only a few times. The chain couples TRBV29-1 to TRBJ2-2, with D perhaps being TRBD1 or TRBD2 (5 bases each). Germline CDR1 SQVTM, CDR2 ANQGSEA. The length of the CDR3 is 14 residues. V lost 5 bases and J lost 7, with 17 bases in between. The CDR3 sequence: CSVPGTPFVGELFF. CDR3 bases: TGCAGCGTTCCGGGGACGCCATTCGTCGGGGAGCTGTTTTTT.

This clone was observed a few times. The genes are TRBV29-1 and TRBJ2-2; maybe TRBD2 (6 bases). This CDR3 has 14 residues. The V gene's germline CDR1 is SQVTM and CDR2 ANQGSEA. V was cut by 4 bases and J by 3 bases, with 12 bases left in between. CDR3 in amino acids: CSVVRTGDTGELFF. For the CDR3, the DNA is TGCAGCGTTGTCAGGACGGGAGACACCGGGGAGCTGTTTTTT.

This clone was observed a few times. The genes are TRBV7-9 and TRBJ2-7; no firm D call. Per germline, CDR1 SEHNR and CDR2 FQNEAQ (reference sequence). The CDR3 covers 12 residues. V shed 2 bases and J shed 6 bases, with 8 bases lying between them. The CDR3 nucleotides read TGTGCCAGCAGCTTATGGGGTTCCGAGCAGTACTTC. This codes for CASSLWGSEQYF.

The chain employs TRBV30 and TRBJ1-3; no clear D. Trimming shortened V by 5 bases and J by 1 base, and 18 bases separated the two germline ends. This CDR3 has 16 amino acids. The germline gives CDR1 GTSNPN, CDR2 SVGIG (reference sequence). The CDR3 DNA reads TGTGCCTGGGAAAAGGGTGTCGGCTTGTCTGGAAACACCATATATTTT. As protein: CAWEKGVGLSGNTIYF.

The chain employs TRBV28 and TRBJ1-2; D gene ambiguous. Germline-derived CDR1 and CDR2 are MDHEN and SYDVKM. The V gene lost 4 bases and the J gene lost 4 bases, with 13 bases spanning the gap. The CDR3 consists of 14 residues. CDR3 loop: CASSSPIGSYGYTF. The CDR3 DNA reads as TGTGCCAGCAGTTCCCCCATAGGGAGCTATGGCTACACCTTC.